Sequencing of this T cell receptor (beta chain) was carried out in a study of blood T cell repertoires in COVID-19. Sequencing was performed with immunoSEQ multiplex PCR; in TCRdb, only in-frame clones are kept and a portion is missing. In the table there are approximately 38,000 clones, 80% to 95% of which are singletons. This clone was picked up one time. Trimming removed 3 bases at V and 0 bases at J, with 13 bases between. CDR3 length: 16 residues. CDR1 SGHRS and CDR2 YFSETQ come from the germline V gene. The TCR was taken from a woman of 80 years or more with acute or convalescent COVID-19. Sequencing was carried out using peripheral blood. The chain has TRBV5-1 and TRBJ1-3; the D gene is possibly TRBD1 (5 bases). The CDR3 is CASSSGTSRSGNTIYF. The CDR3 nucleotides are TGCGCCAGCAGCTCCGGGACTTCCCGCTCTGGAAACACCATATATTTT.